The subject of this entry is one T cell receptor (beta chain). The antigen this receptor binds is unknown. No clone much larger than this one lies a single base away; base qualities are absent. This sample stems from a study of somatic mutations in cytotoxic T cells in rheumatoid arthritis (dated by TCRdb to the late 2010s). About the full investigation: Some V beta antibody-stained T-cell populations were flow-sorted on a FACSAria II or Sony SH800 at nearly 100% purity, and sorted V beta1+ cells also underwent TCRB sequencing. The study asked whether expanded CD8+ T-cell clones in newly diagnosed, untreated rheumatoid arthritis carry somatic mutations, and used TCRB deep sequencing to characterize clonality. The median ages of the patient and control groups were essentially identical. A total of some 62 rheumatoid arthritis patients and over 15 healthy controls underwent TCRB deep sequencing.

Summary of the overall study and its limitations: In about an eighth of the roughly 65 patients, more than 20% of CD8+ cells belonged to the largest CD8+ clone, while several identical CD8+ TCRB sequences were shared between blood and synovial fluid. Viral specificity could not be ruled out by absence from virus-specific databases, and the antigen targets of the expanded CD8+ clones remained unknown. Healthy controls showed no age-related increase in CD8+ clonality, whereas patients did (Spearman r ≈ 0.49). There was no significant difference in CD8+ T-cell clonality between rheumatoid arthritis patients and age-matched healthy controls. The slight underrepresentation of TRBV07 in patients was not corrected for multiple comparisons.

Buffy coats from some 21 blood donors served as healthy controls, a group that was 55% female with a median age of approximately 56 years (range about 21-75). Flow cytometry confirmed the purity of CD4+ and CD8+ cells that had been isolated by positive magnetic bead selection on an AutoMACS. Ficoll-Paque PLUS density gradient separation was used to isolate peripheral blood mononuclear cells. Using Nucleospin Tissue or Tissue XS kits, DNA was extracted from CD4-enriched, CD8-enriched or PBMC samples, with quantification by a Qubit 2.0 fluorometer. TCRB CDR3 sequencing used the immunoSEQ assay on genomic DNA. The study's own analysis went as follows. Nothing other than productive TCRB rearrangements was included in the analyses. A clone was defined by a unique TCRB CDR3 sequence, and clonality was computed as a productive clonality index based on Shannon entropy. Repertoire overlap between two samples was calculated from the template counts of each clone relative to total templates per sample. Flow cytometry-measured V-gene usage correlated with V-gene usage from TCRB sequencing, with a Spearman r of about 0.65. TCRdb mirrors the immuneACCESS table, restricted to in-frame sequences. Some clones are absent from its copies; in checked studies, under half trace to an unresolved V gene, and the reason for the others is unknown. The V and J calls and the clone size are those of that table, but D and trimming were determined from the DNA. This sample gives 6,000 to 7,500 clones in total; around three quarters of them show up just once. The top ten constitute 35% of the sample.

Measured from the cysteine to the phenylalanine, the CDR3 is 13 residues long. CDR3 DNA only is kept here, 39 bases in frame from base 1. Trimming costs V 2 bases and J 2 bases, and their ends lie 6 bases apart. CDR1 and CDR2, looked up from the germline V gene, are SGHVS and FQNEAQ. The chain links TRBV7-8 with TRBJ2-5; TRBD1 could be the D gene, as 5 bases match. This clonotype originated in a woman between 45 and 60 years old in good health. The sequenced material came from CD8+ T cells sorted from blood. The CDR3 region has the sequence CASSLYRQETQYF. The DNA sequence reads TGTGCCAGCAGCTTATACAGGCAAGAGACCCAGTACTTC.